This TCR beta chain was retrieved from a study of T-cell reconstitution after alpha-beta-depleted transplantation in children. Whole-study findings and limits: Expanded clones from the graft, numbering several hundred, reportedly supplied alpha-beta T cells about two months after transplant. Most T-cell counts and diversity one year after the transplant came from T cells that were newly produced. Surviving recipient T cells and intrathymic progenitors accounted for some patients' high TCRbeta diversity at day 60.

Unique molecular identifiers were used to barcode this TCRbeta library. TCRdb called the PCR reads again in MiXCR, with one record for every CDR3 protein. The data hold about 250,000 distinct CDR3 sequences, with 20% to 30% observed a single time. On this clonotype: Antigen: not known.

The length of the CDR3 is 14 residues. Looked up from germline, CDR1 is SGHNT and CDR2 is YENEEA. With V trimmed by 4 bases and J by 2 bases, 4 bases remained unmatched. The receptor's source is a female patient aged 2-9 years who had a stem cell transplant for congenital amegakaryocytic thrombocytopenia, so the T cells may come from the graft donor. The chain is built from TRBV11-3 and TRBJ2-5; 7 bases align to TRBD2. Sequencing used PBMCs, mostly from graft donor cells, obtained 360 days after TCRalphabeta/CD19-depleted stem cell transplant. CDR3 sequence reads: CASSWGGSQETQYF. The DNA of the CDR3 is TGTGCCAGCAGCTGGGGGGGTTCTCAAGAGACCCAGTACTTC.